One sample yielded the 26 T cell receptor beta chains listed below, sequenced in a study of T cell repertoires in ileal Crohn's disease. Clones were read by immunoSEQ multiplex PCR, and TCRdb kept only the in-frame ones, dropping some. The sample carries a few thousand clones, roughly 76% recorded once. Input material: ileal tissue. These receptors all stem from an adult with Crohn's disease.

This sequence joins TRBV27 and TRBJ2-7, with D possibly matching TRBD1 (6 bases). The CDR3 spans 14 residues. Looked up from germline, CDR1 is MNHEY and CDR2 is SMNVEV (reference sequence). Trimming stripped 4 bases from V and 0 bases from J, with 10 bases between. The CDR3 coding sequence is TGTGCCAGCAGTTCATTACAGGGCTCCTACGAGCAGTACTTC. It is translated as CASSSLQGSYEQYF.

This clone came up a few times. The CDR3 sequence is CASSQTDSTNYGYTF. CDR3 bases: TGCGCCAGCAGCCAGACGGACAGCACTAACTATGGCTACACCTTC. The genes are TRBV4-1 and TRBJ1-2; tentatively, D is TRBD1 (6 bases). Per the germline V gene, CDR1 is MGHRA and CDR2 is YSYEKL. The CDR3 loop spans 15 amino acids. V was shortened by 3 bases and J by 0 bases, with 11 bases between the two germline ends.

The chain carries TRBV28 and TRBJ1-1, with D possibly TRBD1 on 5 matching bases. The CDR3 is 15 residues long. Germline CDR1 is MDHEN and CDR2 is SYDVKM. Trimming stripped 4 bases from V and 3 bases from J, with 15 bases between. CDR3 loop: CASSSAGWGDTEAFF. The CDR3 DNA is TGTGCCAGCAGTTCTGCCGGTTGGGGGGACACTGAAGCTTTCTTT.

The chain carries TRBV15 and TRBJ2-1; D possibly corresponds to TRBD2 (6 bases). This CDR3 is built from 16 residues. V shed 1 base and J shed 0 bases, with 10 bases lying between them. The germline V gene encodes CDR1 LNHNV and CDR2 YYDKDF (reference sequence). As DNA, the CDR3 is TGTGCCACCAGCAGAGGGAAGGGAGGCTCCTACAATGAGCAGTTCTTC. Residues: CATSRGKGGSYNEQFF.

This clone was seen a few times. This chain connects TRBV7-9 to TRBJ1-2; 7 bases line up with TRBD1. Germline assignment: CDR1 SEHNR and CDR2 FQNEAQ (reference sequence). CDR3 size: 12 residues. The V gene end was trimmed by 11 bases and the J gene end by 0 bases; junction bases not matched to a gene: 3. CDR3 sequence reads: CAGQGANYGYTF. CDR3 nucleotides: TGTGCCGGTCAGGGGGCTAACTATGGCTACACCTTC.

J is TRBJ1-3 and V is TRBV5-1; D gene unclear. There are 14 residues in the CDR3. The germline gives CDR1 SGHRS, CDR2 YFSETQ. With 0 bases removed from V and 3 bases from J, the gap between germline ends came to 7 bases. Here the CDR3 reads CASSLDSFGNTIYF. CDR3 DNA: TGCGCCAGCAGCTTGGACAGCTTTGGAAACACCATATATTTT.

CDR3 nucleotide sequence: TGTGCCAGCAGCCCAAGACGGACTAGCACAGATACGCAGTATTTT. Encoded protein: CASSPRRTSTDTQYF. The J gene is TRBJ2-3, the V gene TRBV6-1, with D tentatively TRBD2 (5 bases). Germline-derived CDR1 and CDR2 are MNHNS and SASEGT. The length of the CDR3 is 15 residues. V lost 6 bases, J lost 0 bases, and 13 bases lay in between.

This clone was found a few times. This sequence joins TRBV6-5 and TRBJ1-2; TRBD1 aligns across 7 bases. The CDR3 spans 15 residues. J gave up 4 bases and V 0 bases, and 5 bases lay outside the gene matches. Per germline, CDR1 MNHEY and CDR2 SVGAGI. Here the CDR3 DNA reads TGTGCCAGCAGTTACTCAGGGGGCGCGGGCTATGGCTACACCTTC. Amino acids: CASSYSGGAGYGYTF.

This clone was counted only a few times. V and J are TRBV10-3 and TRBJ1-1; 9 bases are a match to TRBD1. Per the germline V gene, CDR1 is ENHRY and CDR2 is SYGVKD. Unmatched junction bases numbered 6, after V lost 5 bases and J lost 5 bases. The CDR3 covers 14 residues. The chain's CDR3 is CAISYDRGRTEAFF. DNA of the CDR3: TGTGCCATCAGTTATGACAGGGGGAGGACTGAAGCTTTCTTT.

This chain links TRBV6-5 with TRBJ1-2, with a possible D match to TRBD1 (5 bases). CDR3 length: 16 amino acids. Trimming stripped 4 bases from V and 4 bases from J, with 19 bases between. Per germline, CDR1 MNHEY and CDR2 SVGAGI. As DNA, the CDR3 is TGTGCCAGCAGTTCCCAGCGTAGGTGGGGCGGCTATGGCTACACCTTC. Its translation is CASSSQRRWGGYGYTF.

In the case of this clone: Sequence at one end of the junction differs from germline and may be a read error. In the same sample, other DNA sequences code for this CDR3. This chain connects TRBV5-1 to TRBJ2-1, with 11 bases fitting TRBD2. CDR1 SGHRS and CDR2 YFSETQ come from the germline V gene. CDR3 length: 15 residues. The CDR3 nucleotides read TGTGCCAGCAGCGTACTAGCGGGAGCGGGCAATGAGCAGTTCTTC. Protein: CASSVLAGAGNEQFF. The full variable domain, its missing parts supplied by reference TRBV5-1 and TRBJ2-1, is KAGVTQTPRYLIKTRGQQVTLSCSPISGHRSVSWYQQTPGQGLQFLFEYFSETQRNKGNFPGRFSGRQFSNSRSEMNVSTLELGDSALYLCASSVLAGAGNEQFFGPGTRLTVL.

The chain has TRBV27 and TRBJ1-2; D may be TRBD1 (6 bases). In germline, CDR1 is MNHEY, CDR2 SMNVEV (reference sequence). The CDR3 runs to 15 residues. V lost 3 bases and J lost 2, with 13 bases in between. The CDR3, as DNA: TGTGCCAGCAGTTTTGGGTCAGGGGCCAACTATGGCTACACCTTC. Translating it yields CASSFGSGANYGYTF.

V usage is TRBV30 and J usage is TRBJ1-2; a weak D match, TRBD1 (5 bases). CDR1 and CDR2 (germline): GTSNPN, SVGIG (reference sequence). The V end lost 2 bases, the J end lost 8 bases, and 21 bases lay between the germline ends. This CDR3 is built from 15 residues. CDR3 DNA sequence: TGTGCCTGGAGTCCAAGGCCTCAGGGAAGGGGCGGCTACACCTTC. Its protein product is CAWSPRPQGRGGYTF.

The CDR3 loop reads CASSPQGGRDTEAFF. In DNA, the CDR3 is TGTGCCAGCAGCCCACAGGGGGGGCGGGACACTGAAGCTTTCTTT. The chain uses TRBV21-1 and TRBJ1-1; TRBD1 reflects the table's D call only, with no check against the DNA. TRBV21-1 is deemed a pseudogene. The CDR3 is 15 amino acids.

The rearrangement joins TRBV6-6 to TRBJ1-3; no reliable D call. Germline V gene data show CDR1 as MNHNY and CDR2 as SVGAGI (reference sequence). This CDR3 comprises 14 residues. Between the trimmed V and J ends, which lost 5 bases and 2 bases, there was a span of 10 bases. CDR3 in DNA: TGTGCCAGCAGTCGCCAGGCCGCTGGAAACACCATATATTTT. Protein sequence: CASSRQAAGNTIYF.

The rearrangement uses TRBV6-1 and TRBJ1-4; 8 positions match TRBD1. Germline V CDR1 and CDR2: MNHNS, SASEGT. The J segment lost 8 bases and the V segment lost 4 bases, leaving 9 bases of the junction unmatched. This CDR3 is 15 amino acids long. The CDR3 DNA sequence: TGTGCCAGCAGTGCAGCCACAGGGGGTAGCGAAAAACTGTTTTTT. Translating gives CASSAATGGSEKLFF.

The chain employs TRBV7-2 and TRBJ1-2; TRBD1 is a possible D gene (5 bases). This CDR3 has 16 amino acids. Germline CDR1 SGHTA, CDR2 FQGNSA. V dropped 5 bases and J dropped 0 bases, with 16 bases sitting between them. For the CDR3, the DNA is TGTGCCAGCAGCCTCCAGGGTGGGTGGGCTAACTATGGCTACACCTTC. It codes for CASSLQGGWANYGYTF.

The chain joins TRBV5-6 to TRBJ1-1; 10 bases agree with TRBD1. Per the germline V gene, CDR1 is SGHDT and CDR2 is YYEEEE. V dropped 4 bases and J dropped 7; count of bases not matched to a gene: 10. The CDR3 totals 15 residues. The CDR3 DNA is TGTGCCAGCAGCAGGGGGGACAGGGGATTCGATGAAGCTTTCTTT. Encoded protein: CASSRGDRGFDEAFF.

This clone was detected once. The chain has TRBV6-1 and TRBJ1-2, with a weak D call TRBD1 (5 bases). This CDR3 is built from 14 residues. Trimming pared 8 bases from V and 4 bases from J, leaving 17 bases between. Germline V lookup: CDR1 MNHNS, CDR2 SASEGT. The CDR3 sequence: CASLRPGLSYGYTF. CDR3 in DNA: TGTGCCAGCTTACGGCCGGGACTGAGCTATGGCTACACCTTC.

The J gene is TRBJ1-2, the V gene TRBV5-1, with D tentatively TRBD1 (5 bases). V was cut by 1 base and J by 6 bases, with 10 bases left in between. This CDR3 contains 13 residues. CDR1 and CDR2 (germline): SGHRS, YFSETQ. CDR3 in DNA: TGCGCCAGCAGCTTGCAGGGTGAGGATGGCTACACCTTC. Its protein product is CASSLQGEDGYTF.

The genes are TRBV14 and TRBJ2-5; 8 bases map to TRBD1. The CDR3 length is 15 residues. CDR1 is SGHDN, CDR2 FVKESK, per germline. The V segment lost 4 bases and the J segment 3 bases; nucleotides outside the gene matches: 7. CDR3 in amino acids: CASSRDRGLEETQYF. For the CDR3, the DNA is TGTGCCAGCAGCCGAGACAGGGGCCTTGAAGAGACCCAGTACTTC.

V usage is TRBV27 and J usage is TRBJ1-1; 8 bases are shared with TRBD1. This CDR3 region has 14 residues. Trimming removed 1 base from V and 3 bases from J; junction bases left unmatched: 1. Germline V lookup: CDR1 MNHEY, CDR2 SMNVEV (reference sequence). The CDR3 DNA is TGTGCCAGCAGTTTATTCAGGGGGCACACTGAAGCTTTCTTT. It yields the protein CASSLFRGHTEAFF.

There are a few counts of this clone. The gene calls are TRBV6-1 and TRBJ2-3; 10 bases map to TRBD2. The J segment lost 6 bases and the V segment lost 6 bases, leaving 9 bases of the junction unmatched. The CDR3 contains 15 residues. Germline CDR1 and CDR2: MNHNS and SASEGT. As DNA, the CDR3 is TGTGCCAGCAGCATGCTAGCGGGAGCGCATGATACGCAGTATTTT. It specifies CASSMLAGAHDTQYF.

V usage is TRBV6-5 and J usage is TRBJ1-1; no reliable D call. The CDR3 is 13 residues long. Between the trimmed V and J ends, which lost 2 bases and 0 bases, there was a span of 4 bases. CDR1 MNHEY and CDR2 SVGAGI come from the germline V gene. CDR3 sequence: CASSYGMNTEAFF. In nucleotides, the CDR3 is TGTGCCAGCAGTTACGGCATGAACACTGAAGCTTTCTTT.

CDR3 DNA: TGTGCCAGCAGCCAAGATTTGGGCTTGGGGGCTGATGAGCAGTTCTTC. Amino acids: CASSQDLGLGADEQFF. This chain connects TRBV4-2 to TRBJ2-1; D possibly corresponds to TRBD1 (6 bases). Between the trimmed V and J ends, which lost 0 bases and 8 bases, there was a span of 17 bases. This CDR3 is 16 amino acids long. CDR1 is LGHNA, CDR2 YNFKEQ, per germline.

The chain couples TRBV30 to TRBJ1-5; tentative D call: TRBD1 (5 bases). Germline V gene lookup returns CDR1 GTSNPN and CDR2 SVGIG (reference sequence). V gave up 0 bases and J gave up 7 bases, with 13 bases separating them. CDR3 size: 14 residues. CDR3 region: CAWSVAGLGQPQHF. CDR3 bases: TGTGCCTGGAGTGTTGCAGGGCTTGGGCAGCCCCAGCATTTT.